The source of this T cell receptor beta chain is a study of T cell repertoires in cytomegalovirus infection. Overall study context: Both CMV infection and a matching HLA type were indicated by public TCR beta signatures.

Germline CDR1 and CDR2: MDHEN and SYDVKM. This CDR3 is built from 14 residues. The ends were cut back, 6 bases at V and 3 bases at J, with 12 bases in the middle. TCRdb fed the reads into MiXCR, producing one record per CDR3 protein. The top ten clones hold roughly 15% of a sample with 400,000 or so distinct CDR3 sequences, roughly 30% of them seen once. Remarks on this clonotype: What it recognizes is unknown.

Points from the study as a whole: HLA-C-restricted, CMV-specific TCR beta clonotypes were dominant ex vivo.

The receptor's source is a human donor in good health (CMV status not recorded). Some clones in this sample may be carry-over from other donors' samples. The sample taken for sequencing was PBMCs. The V and J genes are TRBV28 and TRBJ1-5; maybe TRBD1 (6 bases). The CDR3 DNA follows: TGTGCCAGCAGCCCCGGACAGTTCAATCAGCCCCAGCATTTT. The encoded protein is CASSPGQFNQPQHF.